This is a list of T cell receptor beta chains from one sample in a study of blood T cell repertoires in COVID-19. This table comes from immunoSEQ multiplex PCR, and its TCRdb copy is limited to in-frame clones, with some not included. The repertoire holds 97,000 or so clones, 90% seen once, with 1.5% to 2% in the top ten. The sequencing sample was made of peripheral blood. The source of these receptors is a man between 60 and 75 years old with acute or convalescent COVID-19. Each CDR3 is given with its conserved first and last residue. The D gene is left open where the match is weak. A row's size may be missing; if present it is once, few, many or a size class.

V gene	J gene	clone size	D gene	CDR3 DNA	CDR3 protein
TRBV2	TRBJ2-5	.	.	TGTGCCACCATGGCCCTAGGAGAGACCCAGTACTTC	CATMALGETQYF
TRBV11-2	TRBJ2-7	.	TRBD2	TGTGCCAGCAGCCGCTCCGGGGGGGCCCGGGGTGGCGAGCAGTACTTC	CASSRSGGARGGEQYF
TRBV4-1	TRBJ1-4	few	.	TGCGCCAGCAGCCAAGCAGTTAATGAAAAACTGTTTTTT	CASSQAVNEKLFF
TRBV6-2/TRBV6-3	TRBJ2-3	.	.	TGTGCCAGCAGTTACTCGGGGGGAGCTACAGATACGCAGTATTTT	CASSYSGGATDTQYF
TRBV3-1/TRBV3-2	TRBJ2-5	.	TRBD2	TGTGCCAGCAGCCAACCAGCGGGGCTCCAAGAGACCCAGTACTTC	CASSQPAGLQETQYF
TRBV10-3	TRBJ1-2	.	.	TGTGCCATCAGGGCCAATAACTATGGCTACACCTTC	CAIRANNYGYTF
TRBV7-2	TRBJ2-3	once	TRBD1	TGTGCCAGCAGCTCAACCGGGACAGGGCTAGATACGCAGTATTTT	CASSSTGTGLDTQYF
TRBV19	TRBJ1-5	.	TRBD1	TGTGCCAGTAGTATTAGACAGGGGTACGATCCCCAGCATTTT	CASSIRQGYDPQHF
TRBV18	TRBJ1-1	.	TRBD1	TGTGCCAGCTCACGACAGGGGACCCGAAGGACTGAAGCTTTCTTT	CASSRQGTRRTEAFF
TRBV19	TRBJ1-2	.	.	TGTGCCAGTAGTATTCTCTCTAACTATGGCTACACCTTC	CASSILSNYGYTF
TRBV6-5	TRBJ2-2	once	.	TGTGCCAGCAGTTTGATAGGGGTTGGCACTGCCGGGGAGCTGTTTTTT	CASSLIGVGTAGELFF
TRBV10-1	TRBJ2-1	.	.	TGCGCCAGCAGTGAGGGGAGCAATGAGCAGTTCTTC	CASSEGSNEQFF
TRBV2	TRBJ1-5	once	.	TGTGCCAGCAGTGCCCAGAAAGGCAATCAGCCCCAGCATTTT	CASSAQKGNQPQHF
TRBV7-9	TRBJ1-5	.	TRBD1	TGTGCCAGCAGCCCGGGACAGAAGGGAGGTGGTCAGCCCCAGCATTTT	CASSPGQKGGGQPQHF
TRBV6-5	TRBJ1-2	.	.	TGTGCCAGCAGGGCACAGGAGACCTATGGCTACACCTTC	CASRAQETYGYTF
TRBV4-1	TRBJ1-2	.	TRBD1	TGCGCCAGCAGCCAGGGACGACAGGGCGGAACCTATGGCTACACCTTC	CASSQGRQGGTYGYTF
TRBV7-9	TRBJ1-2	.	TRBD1	TGTGCCAGCAGGAAGGCGACAGGGGTTAGTGACTATGGCTACACCTTC	CASRKATGVSDYGYTF
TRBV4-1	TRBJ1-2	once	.	TGCGCCAGCAGCAAGGAGGGGCCGCCGCAACTCTATGGCTACACCTTC	CASSKEGPPQLYGYTF
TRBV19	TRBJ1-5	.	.	TGTGCCAGCCTCCCTCCGGGTCGCCCGAATCAGCCCCAGCATTTT	CASLPPGRPNQPQHF
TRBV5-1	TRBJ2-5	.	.	TGCGCCAGCAGCTTGTCAGGGGCCGGTCAAGAGACCCAGTACTTC	CASSLSGAGQETQYF
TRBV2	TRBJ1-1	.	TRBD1	TGTGCCAGCAAAAATCTTCGACAGGGGGCAGGGAACACTGAAGCTTTCTTT	CASKNLRQGAGNTEAFF
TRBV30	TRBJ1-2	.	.	TGTGCCTACTCGGCCGGACAGTCTATTGGCTACACCTTC	CAYSAGQSIGYTF
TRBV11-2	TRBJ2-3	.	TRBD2	TGTGCCAGCAGCCGGACTAGCGGCTACACAGATACGCAGTATTTT	CASSRTSGYTDTQYF
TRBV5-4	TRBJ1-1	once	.	TGTGCCAGCAGCCCGGCGGGGAGGCCCACTGAAGCTTTCTTT	CASSPAGRPTEAFF
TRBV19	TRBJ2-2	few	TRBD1	TGTGCCAGTAGTACGGACAGGGCGGTATTGGCCGGGGAGCTGTTTTTT	CASSTDRAVLAGELFF
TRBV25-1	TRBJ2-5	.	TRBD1	TGTGCCAGCAGTGAATTAGGACAGGGAGAAAAAGAGACCCAGTACTTC	CASSELGQGEKETQYF
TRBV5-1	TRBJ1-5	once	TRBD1	TGCGCCAGCAGCTCCACAGGGGGGGGCAATCAGCCCCAGCATTTT	CASSSTGGGNQPQHF
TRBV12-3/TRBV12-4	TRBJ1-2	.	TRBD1	TGTGCCAGCAGGCGACAGGGGATCCATGGCTACACCTTC	CASRRQGIHGYTF
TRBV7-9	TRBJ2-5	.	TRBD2	TGTGCCAGCAGCTTCTCCGGGACTACTTCCGTTCGGACCCAGTACTTC	CASSFSGTTSVRTQYF
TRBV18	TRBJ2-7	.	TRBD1	TGTGCCAGCTCACCCACGACAGGGATAACCTACGAGCAGTACTTC	CASSPTTGITYEQYF
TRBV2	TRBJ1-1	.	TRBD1	TGTGCCAGCAGTGGGGACAGTTGGAACATGAACACTGAAGCTTTCTTT	CASSGDSWNMNTEAFF
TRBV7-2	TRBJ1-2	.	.	TGTGCCAGCAGCTTTTACAGGAACTATGGCTACACCTTC	CASSFYRNYGYTF
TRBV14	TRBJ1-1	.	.	TGTGCCAGCAGTATGCAGCGGAACACTGAAGCTTTCTTT	CASSMQRNTEAFF
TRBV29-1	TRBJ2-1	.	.	TGCAGCGCCTCCGGGACTTCCAGGGAGCAGTTCTTC	CSASGTSREQFF
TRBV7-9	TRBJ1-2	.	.	TGTGCCAGCAGCTTTAACAGTAACTATGGCTACACCTTC	CASSFNSNYGYTF
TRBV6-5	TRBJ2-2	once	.	TGTGCCAGCAGTTACTGGCGTCCGACCGGGGCCGGGGAGCTGTTTTTT	CASSYWRPTGAGELFF
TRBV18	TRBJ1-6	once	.	TGTGCCAGCCGGACAGACAATAATTCACCCCTCCACTTT	CASRTDNNSPLHF
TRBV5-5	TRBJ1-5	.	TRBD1	TGTGCCAGCAGCACCGGACAGGGTATAGGTCAGCCCCAGCATTTT	CASSTGQGIGQPQHF
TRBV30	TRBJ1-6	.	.	TGTGCCTGGAGGGACCAGGGGAATTCACCCCTCCACTTT	CAWRDQGNSPLHF
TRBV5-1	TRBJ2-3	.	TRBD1	TGCGCCAGCAGCCTAACGGGACAGAGCACAGATACGCAGTATTTT	CASSLTGQSTDTQYF
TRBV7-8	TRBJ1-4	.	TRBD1	TGTGCCAGCAGCCCCCGGACAGGGGCCGATGAAAAACTGTTTTTT	CASSPRTGADEKLFF
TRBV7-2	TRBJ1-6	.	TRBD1	TGTGCCAGCAGCTCCTCCTCACAGGGGCGCTCACCCCTCCACTTT	CASSSSSQGRSPLHF
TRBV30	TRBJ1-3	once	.	TGTGCCTGGAGCCAAAGGATAGCGGGGGGAAACACCATATATTTT	CAWSQRIAGGNTIYF